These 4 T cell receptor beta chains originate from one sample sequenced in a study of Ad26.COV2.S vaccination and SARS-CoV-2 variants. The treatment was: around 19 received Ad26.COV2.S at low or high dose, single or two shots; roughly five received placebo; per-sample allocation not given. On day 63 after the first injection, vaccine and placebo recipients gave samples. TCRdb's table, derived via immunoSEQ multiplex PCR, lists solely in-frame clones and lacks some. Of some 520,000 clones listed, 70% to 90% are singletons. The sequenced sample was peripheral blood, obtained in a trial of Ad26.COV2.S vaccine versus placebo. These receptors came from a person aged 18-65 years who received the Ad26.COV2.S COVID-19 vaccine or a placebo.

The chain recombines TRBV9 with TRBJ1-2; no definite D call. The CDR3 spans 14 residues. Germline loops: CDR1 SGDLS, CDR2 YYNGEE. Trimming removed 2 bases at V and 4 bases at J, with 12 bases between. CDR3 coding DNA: TGTGCCAGCAGCGTCGACGGGCTGGGCTATGGCTACACCTTC. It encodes CASSVDGLGYGYTF.

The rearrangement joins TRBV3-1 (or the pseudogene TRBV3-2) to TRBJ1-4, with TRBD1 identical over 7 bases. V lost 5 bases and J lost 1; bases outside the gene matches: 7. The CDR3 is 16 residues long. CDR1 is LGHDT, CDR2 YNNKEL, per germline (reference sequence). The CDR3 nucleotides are TGTGCCAGCAGCTATAATCACAGGGGAACTAATGAAAAACTGTTTTTT. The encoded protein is CASSYNHRGTNEKLFF.

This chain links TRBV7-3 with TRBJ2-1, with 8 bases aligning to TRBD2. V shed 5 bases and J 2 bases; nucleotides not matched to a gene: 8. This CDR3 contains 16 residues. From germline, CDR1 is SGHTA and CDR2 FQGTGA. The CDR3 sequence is CASSIRSGTPYNEQFF. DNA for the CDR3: TGTGCCAGCAGCATCCGTAGCGGGACCCCCTACAATGAGCAGTTCTTC. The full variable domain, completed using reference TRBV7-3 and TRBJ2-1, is GAGVSQTPSNKVTEKGKYVELRCDPISGHTALYWYRQSLGQGPEFLIYFQGTGAADDSGLPNDRFFAVRPEGSVSTLKIQRTERGDSAVYLCASSIRSGTPYNEQFFGPGTRLTVL.

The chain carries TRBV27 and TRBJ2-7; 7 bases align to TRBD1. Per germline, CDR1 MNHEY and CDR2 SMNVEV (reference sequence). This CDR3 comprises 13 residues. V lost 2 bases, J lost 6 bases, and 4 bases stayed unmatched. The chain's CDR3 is CASSLARGIEQYF. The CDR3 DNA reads TGTGCCAGCAGTTTAGCCAGGGGGATCGAGCAGTACTTC.